Described below is a single TCR beta chain sequence and its context. Its antigen specificity is not known. One base away there is no much larger clone; base qualities are not given. For CDR1 and CDR2, the germline V gene lists SGDLS and YYNGEE. V loses 0 bases, J loses 0 bases, and the germline ends lie 7 bases apart. The CDR3 holds 15 amino acids from the cysteine to the phenylalanine. Only the CDR3 portion is preserved as DNA: 45 bases, with reading frame beginning at the first base. These data come from a study of blood T cell repertoires in COVID-19 (dated by TCRdb to between 2020 and 2021). About the investigation overall: Collaborator samples came from the United States, Italy and Spain and covered acute and convalescent phases of COVID-19. The dataset comprised deeply sampled blood TCRbeta repertoires from subjects exposed to, actively infected with, or recovered from COVID-19. Where HLA class I and class II types were available, the types were taken from metadata supplied by the sample provider, not from assay-based typing. The material from the prospective study consisted of cDNA or gDNA derived from T cells, B-cell-depleted T cells, or PBMCs. Nearly every sample came with metadata listing a de-identified subject ID, COVID-19 status, age in years and sex. The repertoires were released in a freely available public database meant as a resource for research on the immune response to SARS-CoV-2. The samples were drawn from the first 160 participants of the ongoing ImmuneRACE study and from 1,254 subjects provided by 6 global collaborators. The study at large found these results: The quantity of clinical and demographic metadata differed by source and by participant and was supplied without curation.

Each collaborating institution followed its own protocols to collect whole blood in K2EDTA tubes. Collaborator samples were shipped for TCRbeta analysis as frozen whole blood, isolated PBMCs, or DNA extracted from either sample type. TCRbeta CDR3 regions were amplified from genomic DNA using the immunoSEQ Assay, a bias-controlled multiplex PCR. As for how the authors treated the data: Nucleated cell counts per sample were estimated from amplification of reference gene primers within the assay. To quantify the absolute abundance of each unique TCRbeta CDR3 rearrangement, sequence reads were collapsed and filtered. For each sample, productive Simpson clonality was calculated by taking the square root of Simpson's diversity index across productive rearrangements. TCRdb carries this immuneACCESS record with in-frame sequences only. Its versions omit some clonotypes, under half of them owing to an unresolved V gene in the studies checked, with the rest unexplained. That table gives V, J and clone size, and the DNA gave D and trimming. The sample table records some 97,000 clones; just over 90% of these occur just once. About 5% of the sample belongs to the ten largest clones.

The receptor was isolated from a man in his forties or fifties with acute or convalescent COVID-19. The sample consisted of peripheral blood. This chain joins TRBV9 to TRBJ1-5; no D gene can be assigned with confidence. The DNA sequence reads TGTGCCAGCAGCGTAGGGCGGGATAGCAATCAGCCCCAGCATTTT. This translates into CASSVGRDSNQPQHF.